This is a list of T cell receptor beta chains from one sample in a study of shared clonotypes between healthy human individuals. Sequencing used immunoSEQ multiplex PCR; TCRdb keeps in-frame clones, though not all of them. The profile shows around 2.3 million clones, approximately 95% of them singletons. Sequenced input: naive CD4+ T cells sorted from blood. Receptors originate from a man younger than 35 in good health. The CDR3 runs from the conserved cysteine through the conserved F or W. The D gene is left open where the match is weak. Size tells how often a clone was seen (once, few, many) or the class of an expanded clone, and some rows leave it out.

D: TRBD1; J: TRBJ2-1; size: once; V: TRBV9; DNA: TGTGCCAGCAGCGTAGGTCAGGGGGCAATGAATGAGCAGTTCTTC; CDR3: CASSVGQGAMNEQFF
D: .; J: TRBJ1-3; size: .; V: TRBV6-5; DNA: TGTGCCAGCAGTTCACTGAGCTCTGGAAACACCATATATTTT; CDR3: CASSSLSSGNTIYF
D: TRBD2; J: TRBJ2-1; size: .; V: TRBV5-1; DNA: TGCGCCAGCAGCTTGGGTGGCGGGAGCCACAATGAGCAGTTCTTC; CDR3: CASSLGGGSHNEQFF
D: .; J: TRBJ2-2; size: .; V: TRBV2; DNA: TGTGCCAGCAGTGGCCTAAGGGGAACCGGGGAGCTGTTTTTT; CDR3: CASSGLRGTGELFF
D: .; J: TRBJ2-1; size: .; V: TRBV6-5; DNA: TGTGCCAGCAGTTACGTCGGGGGCACTTACAATGAGCAGTTCTTC; CDR3: CASSYVGGTYNEQFF
D: .; J: TRBJ1-1; size: .; V: TRBV7-9; DNA: TGTGCCAGCAGCTTACGGCAGGGGATGAACACTGAAGCTTTCTTT; CDR3: CASSLRQGMNTEAFF
D: .; J: TRBJ1-2; size: .; V: TRBV11-2; DNA: TGTGCCAGCAGCTTAGACGTTGGGGGCTACACCTTC; CDR3: CASSLDVGGYTF
D: TRBD1; J: TRBJ2-7; size: .; V: TRBV27; DNA: TGTGCCAGCAGGGCACAGGGGGACTCCTACGAGCAGTACTTC; CDR3: CASRAQGDSYEQYF
D: .; J: TRBJ1-2; size: once; V: TRBV30; DNA: TGTGCCTGGAACAAGGGGACGGTCTATGGCTACACCTTC; CDR3: CAWNKGTVYGYTF
D: TRBD1; J: TRBJ2-3; size: .; V: TRBV10-3; DNA: TGTGCCATCAGTGAAGGGACAGGGGGCACAGATACGCAGTATTTT; CDR3: CAISEGTGGTDTQYF
D: TRBD1; J: TRBJ2-7; size: .; V: TRBV9; DNA: TGTGCCAGCAGCGTAGGATCTGGGAGCGCCAGGGGGGAGCAGTACTTC; CDR3: CASSVGSGSARGEQYF
D: .; J: TRBJ1-2; size: .; V: TRBV19; DNA: TGTGCCAGTATTCCCTCCGACGGTCCTAACTATGGCTACACCTTC; CDR3: CASIPSDGPNYGYTF
D: .; J: TRBJ1-1; size: .; V: TRBV10-1; DNA: TGCGCCAGCAGTGAGTCTAGAGGGATGGGTGAAGCTTTCTTT; CDR3: CASSESRGMGEAFF
D: .; J: TRBJ2-7; size: .; V: TRBV6-5; DNA: TGTGCCAGCAGTCGGGGTAACTACGAGCAGTACTTC; CDR3: CASSRGNYEQYF
D: TRBD2; J: TRBJ2-7; size: .; V: TRBV19; DNA: TGTGCCAGTAGTCCAGGACTAGACGGCTACGAGCAGTACTTC; CDR3: CASSPGLDGYEQYF
D: TRBD1; J: TRBJ1-5; size: .; V: TRBV28; DNA: TGTGCCAGCAGAGCCCTCTCAACAGGGGAGCCCCAGCATTTT; CDR3: CASRALSTGEPQHF
D: .; J: TRBJ2-1; size: .; V: TRBV5-5; DNA: TGTGCCAGCAGCTTGGGAGGGAGCTCCTACAATGAGCAGTTCTTC; CDR3: CASSLGGSSYNEQFF
D: .; J: TRBJ2-5; size: .; V: TRBV6-6; DNA: TGTGCCGCTTCAGCGGGCCCGGTCGCCCAGTACTTC; CDR3: CAASAGPVAQYF
D: TRBD2; J: TRBJ2-2; size: .; V: TRBV7-2; DNA: TGTGCCAGCAGCCCTAGGGCGGGAGGGAAGCCCGGGGAGCTGTTTTTT; CDR3: CASSPRAGGKPGELFF
D: TRBD1; J: TRBJ2-3; size: .; V: TRBV5-5; DNA: TGTGCCAGCAGGAGACAGGGGGCTACCACAGATACGCAGTATTTT; CDR3: CASRRQGATTDTQYF
D: .; J: TRBJ1-5; size: .; V: TRBV28; DNA: TGTGCCAGCAGTTTGGATGCCGGCAATCAGCCCCAGCATTTT; CDR3: CASSLDAGNQPQHF
D: TRBD2; J: TRBJ2-7; size: .; V: TRBV5-1; DNA: TGCGCCAGCAGCTTGTTGGCTAGCGGGGCCTACGAGCAGTACTTC; CDR3: CASSLLASGAYEQYF
D: .; J: TRBJ2-7; size: .; V: TRBV25-1; DNA: TGTGCCAGCAGTTCTCCCAGCAGGCACGAGCAGTACTTC; CDR3: CASSSPSRHEQYF
D: .; J: TRBJ2-7; size: .; V: TRBV11-2; DNA: TGTGCCAGCAGCCCGGGGACCGCGCACGAGCAGTACTTC; CDR3: CASSPGTAHEQYF
D: .; J: TRBJ2-3; size: .; V: TRBV2; DNA: TGTGCCAGCCAGGAGGAGCGGGCAACAGATACGCAGTATTTT; CDR3: CASQEERATDTQYF